The entry below gives a single TCR beta chain sequence along with its context. Assay used: immunoSEQ multiplex PCR; TCRdb lists only in-frame clones, some missing. The repertoire holds 50,000 to 70,000 clones, about 83% seen once, with 0.5% to 0.7% in the top ten. Germline CDR1 reads KGHSY; CDR2 reads FQNENV. V dropped 2 bases and J dropped 7 bases, with 12 bases sitting between them. The CDR3 has 14 amino acids. The data originate from a study of OX40 agonist ivuxolimab in advanced cancers. In the study overall: Ivuxolimab, which patients received intravenously every 2 weeks, was dosed at 0.01 to 10 mg/kg.

The V and J genes are TRBV16 and TRBJ1-5; D may be TRBD1 (5 bases). The sequenced sample was CD4+ or CD8+ T cells sorted from blood, obtained in a trial of the OX40 agonist ivuxolimab. This sequence was found in an adult with an advanced solid tumor such as melanoma, head and neck, liver or kidney cancer. Here the CDR3 DNA reads TGTGCCAGCAGCCAAGGTTCGCGGGACCAGCCCCAGCATTTT. Encoded protein: CASSQGSRDQPQHF.